The 6 T cell receptor beta chains given below trace back to one sample, sequenced in a study of blood T cell repertoires in COVID-19. Profiling relied on immunoSEQ multiplex PCR, and the TCRdb table lists in-frame clones only, not all of them. The sample comprises over 150,000 clones, more than 80% of which are singletons, and 6.2% rests with the top ten. Sequences were obtained from PBMCs or T cells enriched from blood (not recorded which). Every receptor here comes from a man between 35 and 55 years old who had recovered from COVID-19.

This chain uses TRBV28 with TRBJ1-1, with 8 bases fitting TRBD1. The germline V gene has CDR1 MDHEN and CDR2 SYDVKM. CDR3 size: 15 residues. With 6 bases clipped from V and 6 bases from J, the junction kept 12 bases outside the gene matches. Here the CDR3 reads CASSPNDRGNAEAFF. The CDR3 DNA follows: TGTGCCAGCAGCCCCAATGACAGGGGTAACGCTGAAGCTTTCTTT.

The chain recombines TRBV10-2 with TRBJ1-1; D is undetermined. Germline V gene sequence: CDR1 WSHSY, CDR2 SAAADI. CDR3 length: 14 residues. V was pared by 2 bases and J by 4 bases, with 11 bases between. The CDR3 DNA follows: TGCGCCAGCAGTGAGGACCGTCGAGGCACTGAAGCTTTCTTT. Residues: CASSEDRRGTEAFF.

J is TRBJ2-4 and V is TRBV2; perhaps TRBD2 as D (6 bases). Germline CDR1 and CDR2: SNHLY and FYNNEI. The CDR3 consists of 13 residues. The ends were cut back, 7 bases at V and 6 bases at J, with 13 bases in the middle. The CDR3 spells CASTGGWGNIQYF. The DNA for the CDR3 is TGTGCCAGCACTGGGGGGTGGGGAAACATTCAGTACTTC.

This clone was seen many times. The rearrangement links TRBV12-5 to TRBJ2-5; possible D gene TRBD2, 5 bases. The CDR3 is 17 residues long. The ends were cut back, 0 bases at V and 0 bases at J, with 14 bases in the middle. Looked up from germline, CDR1 is LGHNT and CDR2 is FRNRAP. The CDR3 spells CASGLVLSGAYQETQYF. DNA for the CDR3: TGTGCTAGTGGTTTGGTACTGAGCGGAGCGTACCAAGAGACCCAGTACTTC.

V and J are TRBV18 and TRBJ1-1; D is undetermined. The CDR3 is 12 amino acids. Germline V gives CDR1 KGHSH, CDR2 LQKENI. The V end lost 1 base, the J end lost 7 bases, and 7 bases lay between the germline ends. CDR3 region: CASSPLGFEAFF. DNA of the CDR3: TGTGCCAGCTCACCACTCGGGTTTGAAGCTTTCTTT.

This chain's CDR3 is CASSFGTGAYEQYF. The CDR3 nucleotides are TGCGCCAGCAGCTTCGGGACAGGGGCCTACGAGCAGTACTTC. The chain combines TRBV5-1 with TRBJ2-7; 10 nucleotides match TRBD1. Germline V gene data show CDR1 as SGHRS and CDR2 as YFSETQ. With V trimmed by 2 bases and J by 2 bases, 1 base remained unmatched. The CDR3 totals 14 residues.